Sequencing of this TCR beta chain was carried out in a study of blood T cell repertoires in COVID-19. Study as a whole: COVID-19 samples from acute and convalescent phases originated in the United States, Italy and Spain. PBMCs, B-cell-depleted T cells, or T cells were the source of the cDNA or gDNA that made up the material.

Germline V gene lookup returns CDR1 LGHDT and CDR2 YNNKEL (reference sequence). V shed 0 bases and J 2 bases; nucleotides not matched to a gene: 18. The CDR3 consists of 21 residues. Under the authors' procedure: Reference gene primer amplification gave nucleated cell count estimates. Assay: immunoSEQ multiplex PCR; the TCRdb copy retains only in-frame clones and omits some. V, J and clone size were drawn from that table, and D and trimming were deduced from the DNA. Here the sample spans approximately 140,000 clones, roughly 85% being singletons. V and J are TRBV3-1 (or the pseudogene TRBV3-2) and TRBJ2-7; 11 nucleotides agree with TRBD2. This sequence was found in a man in his sixties with acute or convalescent COVID-19. Sequences were obtained from peripheral blood. CDR3 region: CASSQDLQVGFGLAGPYEQYF. The CDR3, as DNA: TGTGCCAGCAGCCAAGATCTCCAAGTTGGCTTCGGACTAGCGGGTCCCTACGAGCAGTACTTC.